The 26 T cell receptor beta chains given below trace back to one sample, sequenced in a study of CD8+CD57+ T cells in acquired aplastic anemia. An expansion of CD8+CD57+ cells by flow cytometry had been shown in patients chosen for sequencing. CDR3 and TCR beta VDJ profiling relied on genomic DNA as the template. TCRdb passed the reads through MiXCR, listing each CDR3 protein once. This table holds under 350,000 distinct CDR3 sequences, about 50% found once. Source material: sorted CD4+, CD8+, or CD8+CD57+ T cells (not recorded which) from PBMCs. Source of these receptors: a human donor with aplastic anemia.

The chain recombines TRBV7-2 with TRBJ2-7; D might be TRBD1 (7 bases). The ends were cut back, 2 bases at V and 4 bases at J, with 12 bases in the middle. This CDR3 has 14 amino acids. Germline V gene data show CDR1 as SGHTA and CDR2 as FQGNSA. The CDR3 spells CASSLQGGRYEQYF. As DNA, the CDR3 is TGTGCCAGCAGCTTACAGGGGGGCAGGTACGAGCAGTACTTC.

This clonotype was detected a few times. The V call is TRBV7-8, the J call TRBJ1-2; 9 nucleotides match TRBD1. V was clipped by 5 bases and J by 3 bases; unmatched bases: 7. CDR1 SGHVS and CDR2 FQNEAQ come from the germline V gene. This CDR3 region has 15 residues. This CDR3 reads CASSHRDREYYGYTF. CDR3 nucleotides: TGTGCCAGCAGCCACCGGGACAGGGAGTACTATGGCTACACCTTC.

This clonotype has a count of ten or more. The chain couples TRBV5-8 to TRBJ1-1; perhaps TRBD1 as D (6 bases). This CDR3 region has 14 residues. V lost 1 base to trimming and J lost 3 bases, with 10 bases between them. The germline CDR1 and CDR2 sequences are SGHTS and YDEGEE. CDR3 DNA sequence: TGTGCCAGCAGCTTGCCAAGGACAGACACTGAAGCTTTCTTT. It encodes CASSLPRTDTEAFF.

DNA for the CDR3: TGTGCCATCAGCGCGTCGGGACAGACCATTAATCAGCCCCAGCATTTT. It yields the protein CAISASGQTINQPQHF. The chain recombines TRBV10-3 with TRBJ1-5; 7 bases line up with TRBD1. This CDR3 contains 16 residues. CDR1 ENHRY and CDR2 SYGVKD come from the germline V gene. V dropped 6 bases and J dropped 4; count of bases not matched to a gene: 12.

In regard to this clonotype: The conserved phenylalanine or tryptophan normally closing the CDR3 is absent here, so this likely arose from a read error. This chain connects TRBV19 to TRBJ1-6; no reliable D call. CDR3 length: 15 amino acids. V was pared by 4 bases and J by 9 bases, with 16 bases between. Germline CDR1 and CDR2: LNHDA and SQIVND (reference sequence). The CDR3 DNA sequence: TGTGCCAGTAGTACGGGCAGTAGTGAGATTTCACCCCTCCACTCT. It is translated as CASSTGSSEISPLHS.

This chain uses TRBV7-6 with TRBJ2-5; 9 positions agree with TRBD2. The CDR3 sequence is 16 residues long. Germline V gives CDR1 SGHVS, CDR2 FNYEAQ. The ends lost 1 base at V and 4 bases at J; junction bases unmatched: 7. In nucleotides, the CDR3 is TGTGCCAGCAGCTTAGGTAGCGGGAGTTGGGCAGAGACCCAGTACTTC. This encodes CASSLGSGSWAETQYF.

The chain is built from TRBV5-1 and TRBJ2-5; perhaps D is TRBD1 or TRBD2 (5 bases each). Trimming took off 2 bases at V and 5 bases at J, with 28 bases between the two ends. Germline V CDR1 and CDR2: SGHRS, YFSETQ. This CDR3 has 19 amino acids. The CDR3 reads CASSLVVGGATGDGETQYF. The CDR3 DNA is TGCGCCAGCAGCTTAGTGGTAGGCGGCGCTACTGGGGACGGGGAGACCCAGTACTTC. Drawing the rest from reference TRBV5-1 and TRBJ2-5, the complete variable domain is KAGVTQTPRYLIKTRGQQVTLSCSPISGHRSVSWYQQTPGQGLQFLFEYFSETQRNKGNFPGRFSGRQFSNSRSEMNVSTLELGDSALYLCASSLVVGGATGDGETQYFGPGTRLLVL.

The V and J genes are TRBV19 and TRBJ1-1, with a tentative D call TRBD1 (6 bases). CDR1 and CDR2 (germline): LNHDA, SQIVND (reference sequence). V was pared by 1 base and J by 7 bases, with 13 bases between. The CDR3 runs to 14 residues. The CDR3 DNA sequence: TGTGCCAGTAGTATAGTGGGGGGGGCCCTTGAAGCTTTCTTT. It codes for CASSIVGGALEAFF.

The CDR3 nucleotides read TGTGCCAGCAGCGGAACTAGCGGGAGGGTCCTTACGCAGTATTTT. Amino acids: CASSGTSGRVLTQYF. The chain recombines TRBV7-3 with TRBJ2-3; 13 bases align to TRBD2. Losses at the gene ends were 5 bases for V and 8 bases for J; bases not matched to a gene: 7. The CDR3 consists of 15 residues. The germline V gene encodes CDR1 SGHTA and CDR2 FQGTGA.

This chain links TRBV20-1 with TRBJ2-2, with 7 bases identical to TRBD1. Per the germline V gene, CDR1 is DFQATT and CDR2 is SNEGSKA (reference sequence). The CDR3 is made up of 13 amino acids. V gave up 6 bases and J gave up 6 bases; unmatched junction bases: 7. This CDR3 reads CSATTGYAGELFF. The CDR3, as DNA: TGCAGTGCGACGACAGGGTACGCCGGGGAGCTGTTTTTT.

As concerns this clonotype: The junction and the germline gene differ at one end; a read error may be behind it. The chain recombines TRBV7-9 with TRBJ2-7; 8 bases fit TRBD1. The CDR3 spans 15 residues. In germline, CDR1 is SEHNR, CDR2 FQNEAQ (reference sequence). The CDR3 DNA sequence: TGCGCCAGCAGCCAAGGGACAGGATGGGACTACGAGCAGTACTTC. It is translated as CASSQGTGWDYEQYF.

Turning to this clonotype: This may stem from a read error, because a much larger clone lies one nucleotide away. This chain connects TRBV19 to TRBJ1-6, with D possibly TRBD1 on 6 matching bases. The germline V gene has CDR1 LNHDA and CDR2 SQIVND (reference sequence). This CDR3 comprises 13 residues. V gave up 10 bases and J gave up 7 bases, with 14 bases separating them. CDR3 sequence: CATGDTVNSPLHF. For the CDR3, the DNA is TGTGCCACTGGGGACACCGTAAATTCACCCCTCCACTTT.

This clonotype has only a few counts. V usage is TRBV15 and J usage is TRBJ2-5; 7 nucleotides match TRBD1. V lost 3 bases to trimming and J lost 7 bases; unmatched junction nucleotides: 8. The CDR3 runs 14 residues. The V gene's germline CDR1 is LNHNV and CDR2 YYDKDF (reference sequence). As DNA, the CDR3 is TGTGCCACCAGCAGCACGACAGGGAGTGGGACCCAGTACTTC. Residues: CATSSTTGSGTQYF.

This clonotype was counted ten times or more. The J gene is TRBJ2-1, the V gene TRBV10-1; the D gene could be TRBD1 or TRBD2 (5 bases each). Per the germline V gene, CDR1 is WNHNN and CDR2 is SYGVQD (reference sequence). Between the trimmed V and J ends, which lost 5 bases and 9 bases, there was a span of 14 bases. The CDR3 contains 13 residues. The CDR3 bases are TGCGCCAGCAGTTTGACCGGGGCGGCTGAGCAGTTCTTC. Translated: CASSLTGAAEQFF.

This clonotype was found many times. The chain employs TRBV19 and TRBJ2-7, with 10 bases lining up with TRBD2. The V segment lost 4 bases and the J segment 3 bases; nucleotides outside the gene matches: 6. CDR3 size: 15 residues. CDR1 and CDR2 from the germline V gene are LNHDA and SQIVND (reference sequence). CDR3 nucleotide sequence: TGTGCCAGTAGTAGGCTAGCGGGAGTAGGCTACGAGCAGTACTTC. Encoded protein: CASSRLAGVGYEQYF.

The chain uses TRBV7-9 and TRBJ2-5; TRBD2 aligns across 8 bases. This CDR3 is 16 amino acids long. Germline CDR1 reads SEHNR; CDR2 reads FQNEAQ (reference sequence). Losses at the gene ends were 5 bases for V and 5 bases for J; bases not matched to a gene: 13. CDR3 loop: CASSLTVAGGGETQYF. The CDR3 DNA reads TGTGCCAGCAGCCTCACGGTCGCGGGAGGAGGCGAGACCCAGTACTTC.

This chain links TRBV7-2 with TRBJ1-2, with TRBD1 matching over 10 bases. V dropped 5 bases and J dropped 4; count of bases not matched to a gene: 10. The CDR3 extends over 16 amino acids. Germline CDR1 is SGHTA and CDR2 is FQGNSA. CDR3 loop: CASSQAGTGVIYGYTF. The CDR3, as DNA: TGTGCCAGCAGCCAGGCCGGGACAGGGGTTATCTATGGCTACACCTTC. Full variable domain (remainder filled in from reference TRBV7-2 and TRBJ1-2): GAGVSQSPSNKVTEKGKDVELRCDPISGHTALYWYRQSLGQGLEFLIYFQGNSAPDKSGLPSDRFSAERTGGSVSTLTIQRTQQEDSAVYLCASSQAGTGVIYGYTFGSGTRLTVV.

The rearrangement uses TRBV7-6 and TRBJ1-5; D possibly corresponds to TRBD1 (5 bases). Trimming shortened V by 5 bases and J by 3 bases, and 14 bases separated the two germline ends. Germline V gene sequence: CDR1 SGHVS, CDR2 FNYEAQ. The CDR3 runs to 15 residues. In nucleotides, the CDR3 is TGTGCCAGCAGCCTCTTGGGGGGTTTCAATCAGCCCCAGCATTTT. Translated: CASSLLGGFNQPQHF.

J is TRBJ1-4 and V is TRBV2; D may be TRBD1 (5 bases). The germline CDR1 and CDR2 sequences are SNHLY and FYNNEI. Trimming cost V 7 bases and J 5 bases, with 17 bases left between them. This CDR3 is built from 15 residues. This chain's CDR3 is CASTRQIGQNEKLFF. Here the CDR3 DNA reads TGTGCCAGCACCCGACAAATTGGACAAAATGAAAAACTGTTTTTT.

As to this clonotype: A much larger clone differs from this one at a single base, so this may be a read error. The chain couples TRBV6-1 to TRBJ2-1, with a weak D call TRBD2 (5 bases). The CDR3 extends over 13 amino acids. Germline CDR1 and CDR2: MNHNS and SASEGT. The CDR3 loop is CARSETRMGEQFF. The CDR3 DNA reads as TGTGCCCGCAGTGAAACTAGGATGGGTGAGCAGTTCTTC.

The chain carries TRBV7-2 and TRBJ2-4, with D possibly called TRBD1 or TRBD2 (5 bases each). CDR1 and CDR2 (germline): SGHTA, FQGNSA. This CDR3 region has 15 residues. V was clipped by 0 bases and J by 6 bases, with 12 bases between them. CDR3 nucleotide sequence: TGTGCCAGCAGCTTAGCGGGCACAGGACTAAACATTCAGTACTTC. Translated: CASSLAGTGLNIQYF.

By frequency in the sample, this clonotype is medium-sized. This CDR3 reads CASSLRGQGNSPLHF. In DNA, the CDR3 is TGTGCCAGCAGCTTACGGGGACAGGGGAATTCACCCCTCCACTTT. V and J are TRBV7-6 and TRBJ1-6, with 10 bases fitting TRBD1. This CDR3 contains 15 residues. Germline V gene sequence: CDR1 SGHVS, CDR2 FNYEAQ. V trimming: 2 bases; J trimming: 7 bases; junction bases outside the gene matches: 2.

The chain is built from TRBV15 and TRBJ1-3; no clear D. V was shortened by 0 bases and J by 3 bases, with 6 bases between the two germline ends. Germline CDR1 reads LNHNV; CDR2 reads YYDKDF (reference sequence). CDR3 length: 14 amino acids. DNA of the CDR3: TGTGCCACCAGCAGAGATAACAGTGGAAACACCATATATTTT. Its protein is CATSRDNSGNTIYF.

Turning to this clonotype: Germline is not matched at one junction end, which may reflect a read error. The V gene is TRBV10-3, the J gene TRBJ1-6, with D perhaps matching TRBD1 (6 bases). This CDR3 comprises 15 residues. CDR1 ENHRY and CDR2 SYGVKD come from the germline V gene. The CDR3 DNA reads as TGTGCCAGCAGTTACGCCAGGGGTGCTAATTCACCCCTCCACTTT. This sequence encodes CASSYARGANSPLHF.

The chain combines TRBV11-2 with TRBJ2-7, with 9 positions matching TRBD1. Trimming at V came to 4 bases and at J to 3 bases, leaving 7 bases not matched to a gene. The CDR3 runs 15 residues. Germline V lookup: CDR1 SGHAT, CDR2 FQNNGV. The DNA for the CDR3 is TGTGCCAGCAGCTCAGGACAGGGGCGTCGCTACGAGCAGTACTTC. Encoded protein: CASSSGQGRRYEQYF.

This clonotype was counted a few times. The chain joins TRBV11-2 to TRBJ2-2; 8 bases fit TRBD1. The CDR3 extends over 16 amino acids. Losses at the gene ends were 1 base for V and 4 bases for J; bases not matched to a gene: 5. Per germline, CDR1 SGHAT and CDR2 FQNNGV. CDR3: CASSLAGTGRTGELFF. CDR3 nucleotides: TGTGCCAGCAGCTTAGCAGGGACAGGACGCACCGGGGAGCTGTTTTTT.